The 30 T cell receptor beta chains listed next were all sequenced from one sample in a study of T cell repertoires in cytomegalovirus infection. TCRdb reprocessed the reads with MiXCR, giving one entry per CDR3 protein. Of about 920,000 distinct CDR3 sequences listed, less than 40% are singletons. No antigen is known for these receptors. The sequencing used cultured CD8+ T cells from PBMCs, collected from culture after CMV antigen stimulation. These receptors all come from a human donor in good health (CMV status not recorded). Some clones in this sample may be carry-over from other donors' samples.

This clonotype has a handful of counts. The DNA of the CDR3 is TGTGCCAGCAGCGTAGCTATGCACGGACATGAGACCCAGTACTTC. This codes for CASSVAMHGHETQYF. The chain employs TRBV9 and TRBJ2-5; D may be TRBD1 (5 bases). The germline V gene has CDR1 SGDLS and CDR2 YYNGEE. The CDR3 has 15 amino acids. V lost 0 bases, J lost 5 bases, and 14 bases lay in between.

V and J are TRBV9 and TRBJ1-1, with TRBD1 identical over 10 bases. Germline V gene sequence: CDR1 SGDLS, CDR2 YYNGEE. This CDR3 is 14 amino acids long. V was pared by 3 bases and J by 8 bases, with 7 bases of the junction left unmatched. CDR3 residues: CASSAGDRGREAFF. DNA of the CDR3: TGTGCCAGCAGCGCGGGGGACAGGGGACGAGAAGCTTTCTTT.

The chain joins TRBV6-2 or TRBV6-3 to TRBJ2-6; D perhaps matches TRBD2 (5 bases). Germline V gives CDR1 MNHEY, CDR2 SVGEGT. The length of the CDR3 is 18 residues. V was shortened by 8 bases and J by 4 bases, with 24 bases between the two germline ends. Here the CDR3 DNA reads TGTGCCAGCTCACCACCGGCTCCGGGGTCTACAGGGGCCAACGTCCTGACTTTC. The encoded protein is CASSPPAPGSTGANVLTF.

This clonotype was seen more than once but under ten times. V is TRBV4-1 and J is TRBJ2-3; 7 bases map to TRBD2. Losses at the gene ends were 0 bases for V and 2 bases for J; bases not matched to a gene: 5. From germline, CDR1 is MGHRA and CDR2 YSYEKL. The CDR3 is 16 residues long. CDR3 DNA: TGCGCCAGCAGCCAAGACTTGGGGGACTACACAGATACGCAGTATTTT. It codes for CASSQDLGDYTDTQYF.

There are many counts of this clonotype. J is TRBJ2-1 and V is TRBV7-9; D remains unclear. Trimming left V 5 bases short and J 6 bases short, with 8 bases between. Germline CDR1 and CDR2: SEHNR and FQNEAQ (reference sequence). This CDR3 comprises 12 residues. DNA of the CDR3: TGTGCCAGCAGCAGGGTGGGCAATGAGCAGTTCTTC. Translation: CASSRVGNEQFF.

There are a few counts of this clonotype. The V call is TRBV28, the J call TRBJ1-6; D ambiguous. The V end was cut by 6 bases, the J end by 14 bases, with 20 bases between. The CDR3 consists of 14 residues. Germline V CDR1 and CDR2: MDHEN, SYDVKM. As DNA, the CDR3 is TGTGCCAGCAGCCCCTTTTGGGTTGGCCTTACCCTCCACTTT. Translating it yields CASSPFWVGLTLHF.

A few counts support this clonotype. V gene TRBV12-3 or TRBV12-4 combines with J gene TRBJ1-1, with 8 bases fitting TRBD1. The CDR3 consists of 16 residues. The junction had 9 bases not matched to a gene; V was cut back by 6 bases and J by 0 bases. This chain's CDR3 is CASRFSAGQVNTEAFF. DNA for the CDR3: TGTGCCAGCAGATTCTCCGCGGGACAGGTGAACACTGAAGCTTTCTTT.

This clonotype came up a few times. V gene TRBV7-8 combines with J gene TRBJ2-5; 11 bases fit TRBD1. The trim removed 0 bases at V and 4 bases at J, leaving 10 bases unmatched. This CDR3 comprises 18 residues. Per germline, CDR1 SGHVS and CDR2 FQNEAQ. This CDR3 is CASSLAVERTGGRETQYF. CDR3 sequence (DNA): TGTGCCAGCAGCTTAGCGGTTGAAAGGACAGGGGGCCGAGAGACCCAGTACTTC.

V usage is TRBV7-9 and J usage is TRBJ2-2; D might be TRBD2 (5 bases). Between the trimmed V and J ends, which lost 5 bases and 5 bases, there was a span of 15 bases. CDR1 SEHNR and CDR2 FQNEAQ come from the germline V gene (reference sequence). The CDR3 has 15 amino acids. This CDR3 is CASSPRGSSTGELFF. The CDR3 DNA sequence: TGTGCCAGCAGCCCAAGAGGGTCAAGTACCGGGGAGCTGTTTTTT. Based on the CDR3 plus reference TRBV7-9 and TRBJ2-2, the full variable domain is DTGVSQNPRHKITKRGQNVTFRCDPISEHNRLYWYRQTLGQGPEFLTYFQNEAQLEKSRLLSDRFSAERPKGSFSTLEIQRTEQGDSAMYLCASSPRGSSTGELFFGEGSRLTVL.

The rearrangement joins TRBV28 to TRBJ2-3; the D gene is possibly TRBD1 (6 bases). CDR3 size: 15 residues. Trimming stripped 2 bases from V and 4 bases from J, with 13 bases between. The germline CDR1 and CDR2 sequences are MDHEN and SYDVKM. The CDR3 DNA sequence: TGTGCCAGCAGTTTAGATGGTAAGGGGGCAGATACGCAGTATTTT. It encodes CASSLDGKGADTQYF.

This clonotype was observed a few times. The chain recombines TRBV6-1 with TRBJ1-2; 12 positions agree with TRBD1. The CDR3 loop spans 14 amino acids. V gave up 5 bases and J gave up 8 bases; unmatched junction bases: 6. Germline V gene data show CDR1 as MNHNS and CDR2 as SASEGT. The CDR3 sequence: CASSSTGTGGGYTF. CDR3 in DNA: TGTGCCAGCAGTTCAACCGGGACAGGGGGCGGCTACACCTTC.

This clonotype was seen once. A much larger clone differs from this one at a single base, so this may be a read error. The chain is built from TRBV6-1 and TRBJ1-5; D remains ambiguous. The V end was cut by 6 bases, the J end by 7 bases, with 22 bases between. Looked up from germline, CDR1 is MNHNS and CDR2 is SASEGT. CDR3 size: 16 residues. The CDR3 loop is CASSATDKVGSQPQHF. In DNA, the CDR3 is TGTGCCAGCAGCGCAACAGACAAGGTTGGATCGCAGCCCCAGCATTTT.

The V gene is TRBV11-3, the J gene TRBJ2-3; TRBD1 aligns across 10 bases. V was pared by 5 bases and J by 5 bases, with 7 bases of the junction left unmatched. The CDR3 is 15 residues long. Germline values: CDR1 SGHNT, CDR2 YENEEA. CDR3 residues: CASSLGTGVRDTQYF. CDR3 nucleotide sequence: TGTGCCAGCAGCCTCGGGACAGGGGTAAGAGATACGCAGTATTTT.

The CDR3 nucleotides read TGTGCCAGCAGTTTAGGGGACAACTATGGCTACACCTTC. It yields the protein CASSLGDNYGYTF. The chain employs TRBV28 and TRBJ1-2, with D possibly being TRBD1 (5 bases). The V gene's germline CDR1 is MDHEN and CDR2 SYDVKM. The V end lost 2 bases, the J end lost 2 bases, and 6 bases lay between the germline ends. The CDR3 is 13 amino acids.

This clonotype was counted at least ten times. The chain is built from TRBV27 and TRBJ1-5; D call uncertain. The V end was cut by 3 bases, the J end by 5 bases, with 11 bases between. The CDR3 is 14 amino acids. Germline V CDR1 and CDR2: MNHEY, SMNVEV (reference sequence). The CDR3 is CASSFGIRDQPQHF. The CDR3 region has the DNA TGTGCCAGCAGTTTTGGGATACGAGATCAGCCCCAGCATTTT.

Regarding this clonotype: A much larger clone lies one base from this, so it may be a read error. The chain couples TRBV5-1 to TRBJ1-1, with D hard to call. Trimming removed 4 bases at V and 3 bases at J, with 4 bases between. The CDR3 loop spans 11 amino acids. Germline CDR1 reads SGHRS; CDR2 reads YFSETQ. The CDR3: CASSEDTEAFF. The CDR3 DNA follows: TGCGCCAGCAGCGAGGACACTGAAGCTTTCTTT.

The rearrangement uses TRBV12-5 and TRBJ1-2; weak D call: TRBD1 (5 bases). The germline V gene has CDR1 LGHNT and CDR2 FRNRAP. The CDR3 length is 15 residues. V shed 5 bases and J shed 2 bases, with 15 bases lying between them. This CDR3 is CASGRDLLGNYGYTF. The DNA for the CDR3 is TGTGCTAGTGGTCGGGACCTTCTAGGAAACTATGGCTACACCTTC.

This clonotype was observed a handful of times. V gene TRBV12-3 or TRBV12-4 combines with J gene TRBJ2-7, with 7 bases that match TRBD1. This CDR3 is built from 13 residues. V was pared by 0 bases and J by 5 bases, with 1 base of the junction left unmatched. CDR3 in DNA: TGTGCCAGCAGTTTAGCAGGGACAGACGAGCAGTACGTC. As protein: CASSLAGTDEQYV.

The rearrangement uses TRBV6-2 or TRBV6-3 and TRBJ2-2, with 9 bases fitting TRBD1. Germline lookup yields CDR1 MNHEY and CDR2 SVGEGT. After removal of 2 bases from V and 3 bases from J, the junction contained 10 bases not matched to a gene. CDR3 length: 18 amino acids. CDR3 DNA sequence: TGTGCCAGCAGTTACAGGACAGGGGTTTTAGTGGACACCGGGGAGCTGTTTTTT. Its translation is CASSYRTGVLVDTGELFF.

The chain links TRBV10-3 to TRBJ1-1; D is perhaps TRBD1 (6 bases). Germline CDR1 ENHRY, CDR2 SYGVKD. Trimming removed 3 bases from V and 4 bases from J, with 12 bases in between. CDR3 size: 14 residues. The DNA of the CDR3 is TGTGCCATCAGTGACCCGGGGGGGCCCACTGAAGCTTTCTTT. It encodes CAISDPGGPTEAFF.

The chain carries TRBV12-5 and TRBJ2-6; tentative D call: TRBD1 (6 bases). Per germline, CDR1 LGHNT and CDR2 FRNRAP. CDR3 length equals 16 residues. V lost 3 bases to trimming and J lost 0 bases, with 9 bases between them. CDR3 residues: CASGFQGSSGANVLTF. The CDR3 nucleotides are TGTGCTAGTGGTTTTCAGGGGAGCTCTGGGGCCAACGTCCTGACTTTC.

At least ten counts were recorded for this clonotype. The V and J genes are TRBV12-3 or TRBV12-4 and TRBJ2-2; 8 nucleotides match TRBD2. V dropped 3 bases and J dropped 3; count of bases not matched to a gene: 12. CDR3 length equals 18 residues. The CDR3 spells CASSFVVAGGTYTGELFF. The CDR3 coding sequence is TGTGCCAGCAGTTTCGTCGTGGCGGGGGGCACCTACACCGGGGAGCTGTTTTTT.

The chain combines TRBV29-1 with TRBJ2-7, with 7 nucleotides matching TRBD1. Germline loops: CDR1 SQVTM, CDR2 ANQGSEA. Trimming cost V 7 bases and J 3 bases; bases outside gene matches: 6. This CDR3 is built from 12 residues. This CDR3 is CSAGWTGYEQYF. Written as DNA, the CDR3 is TGCAGCGCCGGTTGGACAGGCTACGAGCAGTACTTC.

This chain links TRBV4-1 with TRBJ2-5, with TRBD1 identical over 8 bases. The CDR3 has 17 residues. CDR1 is MGHRA and CDR2 is YSYEKL in the germline V gene. Germline trimming cut 3 bases from V and 1 base from J; bases unmatched to any gene: 10. The CDR3 sequence is CASSHLPGQGSQETQYF. The DNA of the CDR3 is TGCGCCAGCAGCCATCTCCCCGGACAGGGATCCCAAGAGACCCAGTACTTC.

A remark on this clonotype: Sequence at one end of the junction differs from germline and may be a read error. This chain links TRBV4-1 with TRBJ1-5, with D possibly being TRBD1 (5 bases). Germline V gives CDR1 MGHRA, CDR2 YSYEKL. The CDR3 has 14 amino acids. The CDR3 sequence is CASSHAGGGQPQHF. CDR3 nucleotides: TGTGCCAGCAGCCACGCGGGGGGGGGTCAGCCCCAGCATTTT.

This chain joins TRBV7-9 and TRBJ2-1; D may match TRBD1 or TRBD2 (5 bases each). CDR1 and CDR2 (germline): SEHNR, FQNEAQ (reference sequence). CDR3 size: 15 residues. The V end lost 10 bases, the J end lost 7 bases, and 23 bases lay between the germline ends. CDR3 sequence reads: CANSPGTDLNNEQFF. The CDR3 DNA reads as TGTGCCAACAGTCCCGGGACCGACCTAAATAATGAGCAGTTCTTC. Together with reference TRBV7-9 and TRBJ2-1, the CDR3 gives the full variable domain: DTGVSQNPRHKITKRGQNVTFRCDPISEHNRLYWYRQTLGQGPEFLTYFQNEAQLEKSRLLSDRFSAERPKGSFSTLEIQRTEQGDSAMYLCANSPGTDLNNEQFFGPGTRLTVL.

The genes are TRBV6-1 and TRBJ2-7; D might be TRBD2 (5 bases). Germline CDR1 MNHNS, CDR2 SASEGT. The V end was cut by 10 bases, the J end by 1 base, with 17 bases between. CDR3 length: 14 amino acids. In nucleotides, the CDR3 is TGTGCCACTTTAGGGAGACCGACTTCCTACGAGCAGTACTTC. Translating it yields CATLGRPTSYEQYF.

The rearrangement links TRBV7-3 to TRBJ1-1; 12 positions match TRBD1. Trimming took 6 bases from V and 7 from J; bases not matched to a gene: 9. CDR3 size: 15 residues. Germline V gene lookup returns CDR1 SGHTA and CDR2 FQGTGA. The CDR3 spells CASRRDRGPVREAFF. The DNA of the CDR3 is TGTGCCAGCAGGCGGGACAGGGGGCCGGTCCGTGAAGCTTTCTTT.

The gene calls are TRBV15 and TRBJ2-1, with a tentative D call TRBD2 (6 bases). The CDR3 loop spans 14 amino acids. V was cut by 1 base and J by 8 bases, with 12 bases left in between. Germline lookup yields CDR1 LNHNV and CDR2 YYDKDF (reference sequence). CDR3 region: CATSRVGGIDEQFF. The CDR3 DNA sequence: TGTGCCACCAGCAGAGTTGGGGGGATCGATGAGCAGTTCTTC.

This chain links TRBV9 with TRBJ2-6; 9 bases are a match to TRBD2. The V gene's germline CDR1 is SGDLS and CDR2 YYNGEE. The ends lost 4 bases at V and 3 bases at J; junction bases unmatched: 14. The CDR3 length is 19 residues. In DNA form, the CDR3 reads TGTGCCAGCAGCTATTCCCTTAGCGGGGGAAAGTTTGGGGCCAACGTCCTGACTTTC. This gives the protein CASSYSLSGGKFGANVLTF.